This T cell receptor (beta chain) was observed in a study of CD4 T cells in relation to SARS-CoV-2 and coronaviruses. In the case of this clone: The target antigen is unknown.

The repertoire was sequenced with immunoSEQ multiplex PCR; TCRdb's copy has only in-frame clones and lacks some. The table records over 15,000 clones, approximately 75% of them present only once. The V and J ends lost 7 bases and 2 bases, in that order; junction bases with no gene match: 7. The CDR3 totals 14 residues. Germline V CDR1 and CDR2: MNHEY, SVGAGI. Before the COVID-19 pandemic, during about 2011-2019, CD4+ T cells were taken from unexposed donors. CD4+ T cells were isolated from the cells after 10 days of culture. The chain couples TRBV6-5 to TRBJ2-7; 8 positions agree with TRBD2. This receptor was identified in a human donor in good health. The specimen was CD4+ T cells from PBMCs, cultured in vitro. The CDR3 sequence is CASTVKAGAYEQYF. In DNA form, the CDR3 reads TGTGCCAGCACCGTTAAAGCGGGAGCCTACGAGCAGTACTTC.